The 24 T cell receptor beta chains in this list originate from one sample, sequenced in a study of T cell repertoires in ileal Crohn's disease. Libraries were prepared by immunoSEQ multiplex PCR; TCRdb keeps only in-frame clonotypes and omits some of them. The table shows 15,000 to 20,000 clones, with just over 90% occurring only once. Sequenced material: ileal tissue. These receptors all stem from an adult with Crohn's disease.

The V gene is TRBV15, the J gene TRBJ2-2; no clear D gene. The V end lost 4 bases, the J end lost 1 base, and 7 bases lay between the germline ends. Germline V gives CDR1 LNHNV, CDR2 YYDKDF (reference sequence). This CDR3 has 14 residues. The CDR3 loop reads CATSIPGNTGELFF. The CDR3 nucleotides read TGTGCCACCAGCATCCCGGGGAACACCGGGGAGCTGTTTTTT.

The V gene is TRBV18, the J gene TRBJ2-7, with 7 bases lining up with TRBD2. The germline V gene has CDR1 KGHSH and CDR2 LQKENI. CDR3 length equals 14 residues. The trim removed 3 bases at V and 3 bases at J, leaving 5 bases unmatched. Written as DNA, the CDR3 is TGTGCCAGCTCACCGGCCGGGACTAACTACGAGCAGTACTTC. It yields the protein CASSPAGTNYEQYF.

In this sample, this clone turned up once. V gene TRBV7-2 combines with J gene TRBJ2-2, with TRBD2 matching 7 bases. V shed 0 bases and J 6 bases; nucleotides not matched to a gene: 7. This CDR3 comprises 16 residues. CDR1 and CDR2 from the germline V gene are SGHTA and FQGNSA. In DNA, the CDR3 is TGTGCCAGCAGCTTAGCGAGAAGCGGGGATGCCGGGGAGCTGTTTTTT. Residues: CASSLARSGDAGELFF.

The chain has TRBV6-4 and TRBJ2-3, with a possible D match to TRBD2 (6 bases). V was pared by 6 bases and J by 4 bases, with 14 bases between. Germline CDR1 reads MRHNA; CDR2 reads SNTAGT. CDR3 size: 14 residues. The CDR3 DNA is TGTGCCAGCAGGAGGGATAGCGGTTCAGATACGCAGTATTTT. The encoded protein is CASRRDSGSDTQYF.

The chain links TRBV6-1 to TRBJ1-5, with D possibly TRBD1 on 5 matching bases. The germline V gene has CDR1 MNHNS and CDR2 SASEGT. The V gene lost 2 bases and the J gene lost 2 bases, with 13 bases spanning the gap. The CDR3 totals 16 residues. The CDR3 protein is CASSEPSGMRNQPQHF. The CDR3 DNA reads TGTGCCAGCAGTGAACCGTCAGGGATGCGCAATCAGCCCCAGCATTTT.

The rearrangement uses TRBV7-9 and TRBJ2-2, with TRBD1 identical over 7 bases. Germline V gene sequence: CDR1 SEHNR, CDR2 FQNEAQ (reference sequence). The CDR3 length is 16 residues. The V and J ends lost 2 bases and 1 base, in that order; junction bases with no gene match: 4. CDR3 loop: CASSLPGQRNTGELFF. The DNA of the CDR3 is TGTGCCAGCAGCTTACCGGGACAGAGGAACACCGGGGAGCTGTTTTTT.

This clone was seen once. The junction departs from germline at one end; a sequencing error may be responsible. The rearrangement links TRBV6-5 to TRBJ1-1; 8 nucleotides line up with TRBD1. The CDR3 is 15 amino acids. Germline V lookup: CDR1 MNHEY, CDR2 SVGAGI. The CDR3 DNA reads TGTGTCAGCAGGTCCGGATCAGGGGGCTTCACTGAAGCTTTCTTT. Residues: CVSRSGSGGFTEAFF.

This clone was counted a single time. The V and J genes are TRBV28 and TRBJ2-7, with 8 nucleotides matching TRBD2. The germline V gene encodes CDR1 MDHEN and CDR2 SYDVKM. The trim removed 6 bases at V and 0 bases at J, leaving 7 bases unmatched. The CDR3 totals 15 residues. The CDR3 coding sequence is TGTGCCAGCAGCGGGGGGGGGCCGAGCTCCTACGAGCAGTACTTC. Translating gives CASSGGGPSSYEQYF.

The chain joins TRBV27 to TRBJ2-6; 7 bases map to TRBD2. Germline V CDR1 and CDR2: MNHEY, SMNVEV (reference sequence). V dropped 2 bases and J dropped 0; count of bases not matched to a gene: 7. The CDR3 loop spans 18 amino acids. The CDR3 region has the DNA TGTGCCAGCAGTTTAAGGAGTAGCGGGTACTCTGGGGCCAACGTCCTGACTTTC. It is translated as CASSLRSSGYSGANVLTF.

J is TRBJ1-6 and V is TRBV6-5, with a weak D call TRBD1 (6 bases). The CDR3 is made up of 14 amino acids. Trimming cost V 3 bases and J 7 bases, with 10 bases left between them. The germline V gene has CDR1 MNHEY and CDR2 SVGAGI. The CDR3 DNA reads as TGTGCCAGCAGTTATTCCGGACAGAATTCACCCCTCCACTTT. It codes for CASSYSGQNSPLHF.

This clone was observed a single time. The chain joins TRBV11-1 to TRBJ2-5; 7 bases are a match to TRBD2. The germline CDR1 and CDR2 sequences are SGHAT and FQDESV (reference sequence). The V and J ends lost 4 bases and 2 bases, in that order; junction bases with no gene match: 4. This CDR3 has 14 amino acids. CDR3 nucleotide sequence: TGTGCCAGCAGCTCGACTAGCATGCAAGAGACCCAGTACTTC. This codes for CASSSTSMQETQYF.

The DNA of the CDR3 is TGTGCCAGTAGCGGTGGCACTGAAGCTTTCTTT. Amino acid sequence: CASSGGTEAFF. The rearrangement links TRBV19 to TRBJ1-1; D gene ambiguous. This CDR3 is built from 11 residues. The V gene lost 6 bases and the J gene lost 4 bases, with 6 bases spanning the gap. The germline CDR1 and CDR2 sequences are LNHDA and SQIVND (reference sequence).

This chain uses TRBV19 with TRBJ1-2; D is uncertain. V lost 5 bases and J 0 bases, leaving 10 bases between the germline ends. The CDR3 is 14 amino acids. From germline, CDR1 is LNHDA and CDR2 SQIVND (reference sequence). The CDR3 DNA reads TGTGCCAGTAGTCCCCGCGGTGCTAACTATGGCTACACCTTC. This codes for CASSPRGANYGYTF.

In this sample, this clone turned up once. The gene calls are TRBV27 and TRBJ2-1, with unresolved D. This CDR3 is built from 15 residues. Trimming stripped 0 bases from V and 2 bases from J, with 8 bases between. In germline, CDR1 is MNHEY, CDR2 SMNVEV (reference sequence). CDR3 loop: CASSLSSSAYNEQFF. In DNA, the CDR3 is TGTGCCAGCAGTTTATCTTCGTCGGCCTACAATGAGCAGTTCTTC.

The J gene is TRBJ2-3, the V gene TRBV5-1; TRBD1 matches at 8 bases. V was pared by 5 bases and J by 2 bases, with 7 bases of the junction left unmatched. CDR1 is SGHRS and CDR2 is YFSETQ in the germline V gene. The CDR3 sequence is 15 residues long. Written as DNA, the CDR3 is TGCGCCAGCAGAGAAACAGGGGGAACCACAGATACGCAGTATTTT. Amino acid sequence: CASRETGGTTDTQYF.

This clone was picked up one time. J is TRBJ2-5 and V is TRBV19; maybe TRBD2 (5 bases). V was cut by 5 bases and J by 2 bases, with 9 bases left in between. This CDR3 has 13 residues. The germline V gene encodes CDR1 LNHDA and CDR2 SQIVND (reference sequence). The CDR3 reads CASSPRGQETQYF. As DNA, the CDR3 is TGTGCCAGTAGTCCCCGGGGACAAGAGACCCAGTACTTC.

The chain combines TRBV2 with TRBJ2-6; 8 nucleotides line up with TRBD1. The CDR3 has 17 amino acids. Trimming removed 8 bases from V and 0 bases from J; junction bases left unmatched: 9. Germline V CDR1 and CDR2: SNHLY, FYNNEI. CDR3 sequence reads: CASAGGTGVSGANVLTF. In nucleotides, the CDR3 is TGTGCCAGCGCTGGGGGGACAGGCGTCTCTGGGGCCAACGTCCTGACTTTC.

CDR3 bases: TGTGCCACCAGCGGCGACAGGGGATCACCCCTCCACTTT. Its translation is CATSGDRGSPLHF. The gene calls are TRBV15 and TRBJ1-6; 8 nucleotides line up with TRBD1. V was clipped by 5 bases and J by 10 bases; unmatched bases: 4. CDR3 length: 13 amino acids. Germline CDR1 is LNHNV and CDR2 is YYDKDF (reference sequence).

This chain joins TRBV7-8 and TRBJ2-7; D is possibly TRBD1 (6 bases). This CDR3 contains 14 residues. Germline V gene lookup returns CDR1 SGHVS and CDR2 FQNEAQ. Trimming shortened V by 2 bases and J by 0 bases, and 8 bases separated the two germline ends. The CDR3 loop is CASSLKDSSYEQYF. The CDR3 DNA is TGTGCCAGCAGCTTAAAGGACAGCTCCTACGAGCAGTACTTC.

V gene TRBV27 combines with J gene TRBJ2-7, with a tentative D call TRBD1 (6 bases). This CDR3 has 16 amino acids. Germline CDR1 MNHEY, CDR2 SMNVEV (reference sequence). Trimming took off 7 bases at V and 1 base at J, with 20 bases between the two ends. CDR3 region: CASTTSRDNPSYEQYF. CDR3 DNA sequence: TGTGCCAGCACCACCTCCCGGGACAATCCTTCCTACGAGCAGTACTTC.

This clone was seen only once. The genes are TRBV6-4 and TRBJ1-2; a weak D match, TRBD1 (5 bases). Germline CDR1 MRHNA, CDR2 SNTAGT. Trimming left V 6 bases short and J 3 bases short, with 14 bases between. This CDR3 has 14 amino acids. CDR3 loop: CASSSGRGDYGYTF. The CDR3 nucleotides read TGTGCCAGCAGCTCTGGGAGGGGCGACTATGGCTACACCTTC.

The chain has TRBV19 and TRBJ2-1; possibly TRBD2 for D (5 bases). Germline loops: CDR1 LNHDA, CDR2 SQIVND (reference sequence). The CDR3 runs 13 residues. V lost 5 bases and J 6 bases, leaving 11 bases between the germline ends. CDR3 protein: CASSLLALNEQFF. The DNA for the CDR3 is TGTGCCAGTAGTCTTCTAGCACTCAATGAGCAGTTCTTC. Using reference TRBV19 and TRBJ2-1 for the parts outside the CDR3, the full variable domain is DGGITQSPKYLFRKEGQNVTLSCEQNLNHDAMYWYRQDPGQGLRLIYYSQIVNDFQKGDIAEGYSVSREKKESFPLTVTSAQKNPTAFYLCASSLLALNEQFFGPGTRLTVL.

CDR3 sequence (DNA): TGTGCCAGCAGTCCAACTCAGAACACTGAAGCTTTCTTT. Translated, it gives CASSPTQNTEAFF. This chain links TRBV9 with TRBJ1-1, with no clear D. The length of the CDR3 is 13 residues. Germline V CDR1 and CDR2: SGDLS, YYNGEE. Trimming cost V 5 bases and J 1 base, with 9 bases left between them. The whole variable domain, filled in from reference TRBV9 and TRBJ1-1, reads DSGVTQTPKHLITATGQRVTLRCSPRSGDLSVYWYQQSLDQGLQFLIQYYNGEERAKGNILERFSAQQFPDLHSELNLSSLELGDSALYFCASSPTQNTEAFFGQGTRLTVV.

The chain is built from TRBV28 and TRBJ1-3; D is possibly TRBD1 (5 bases). Germline V gene lookup returns CDR1 MDHEN and CDR2 SYDVKM. V was shortened by 2 bases and J by 0 bases, with 20 bases between the two germline ends. The CDR3 has 19 residues. CDR3 sequence: CASSLDRGGAGSSGNTIYF. The CDR3 DNA sequence: TGTGCCAGCAGTTTAGATAGGGGAGGGGCCGGGAGCTCTGGAAACACCATATATTTT. The full variable domain, with the rest looked up from reference TRBV28 and TRBJ1-3, is DVKVTQSSRYLVKRTGEKVFLECVQDMDHENMFWYRQDPGLGLRLIYFSYDVKMKEKGDIPEGYSVSREKKERFSLILESASTNQTSMYLCASSLDRGGAGSSGNTIYFGEGSWLTVV.